A single sample gave rise to the 8 T cell receptor delta chains below, sequenced in a study of Vδ1+ human thymocytes. Their cognate antigens are unknown. The template was reverse-transcribed extracted RNA. Multiplex PCR used pooled V-gene forward primers and a constant-region reverse primer to amplify CDR3s. TCRdb re-identified clones in the multiplex PCR reads via CATT. Of about 75,000 delta-chain clones listed, around 34% are singletons. Broader study findings: In the thymus, TRG and TRD repertoires looked highly polyclonal with Gaussian CDR3 lengths.

What was sequenced was Vdelta1+ gamma-delta thymocytes from the thymus. The subset is: FACS-sorted CD3+ TCRalphabeta- TCRVdelta1+ TCRVdelta2- thymocytes. All receptors come from a boy in the first two years of life who had congenital heart surgery.

This clone was counted at least ten times. The chain has TRDV2 and TRDJ3; 7 bases fit TRDD3. The germline V gene encodes CDR1 GEAIGNYY and CDR2 EKD. CDR3 length equals 19 residues. V lost 0 bases and J lost 0; bases outside the gene matches: 7. CDR3 in amino acids: CACDTGGGPSSWDTRQMFF. The CDR3 bases are TGTGCCTGTGACACCGGTGGGGGACCCAGCTCCTGGGACACCCGACAGATGTTTTTC.

V is TRDV1 and J is TRDJ1; 8 nucleotides align to TRDD3. The junction had 15 bases not matched to a gene; V was cut back by 1 base and J by 2 bases. The germline gives CDR1 TSWWSYY, CDR2 QGS. The CDR3 has 19 amino acids. The chain's CDR3 is CALGEHLSRKGDKTDKLIF. The CDR3 DNA reads as TGTGCTCTTGGGGAACATTTGTCACGTAAGGGGGATAAAACCGATAAACTCATCTTT.

This clone showed up just a few times. The chain recombines TRDV1 with TRDJ1; unclear D gene. The CDR3 covers 21 residues. V lost 2 bases and J 0 bases, leaving 28 bases between the germline ends. From germline, CDR1 is TSWWSYY and CDR2 QGS. CDR3 DNA: TGTGCTCTTGGGGAAATCCCTAGTTGGTCTCCCCGGAGGGAGTACACCGATAAACTCATCTTT. Translating gives CALGEIPSWSPRREYTDKLIF.

A word on this clone: One end of the junction fails to match germline, which may point to a read error. The rearrangement uses TRDV1 and TRDJ1; D not resolved. From germline, CDR1 is TSWWSYY and CDR2 QGS. The CDR3 contains 17 residues. CDR3 residues: CAFGRFFKLRRLDKLIF. CDR3 coding DNA: TGTGCTTTTGGGCGCTTCTTCAAACTCCGGAGGTTGGATAAACTCATCTTT.

There are a few counts of this clone. The chain has TRDV1 and TRDJ1; 10 nucleotides match TRDD3. Germline CDR1 and CDR2: TSWWSYY and QGS. Germline trimming cut 2 bases from V and 2 bases from J; bases unmatched to any gene: 23. This CDR3 contains 22 residues. The CDR3 DNA follows: TGTGCTCTTGGGGAAGGTTCCAAAGAGCACGTGCTGGGGGATAGGGCAACCGATAAACTCATCTTT. It translates to CALGEGSKEHVLGDRATDKLIF.

By share of the sample, this clone is medium-sized. The chain combines TRDV2 with TRDJ1; 11 positions agree with TRDD3. The V gene's germline CDR1 is GEAIGNYY and CDR2 EKD. The CDR3 totals 17 residues. The V gene end was trimmed by 0 bases and the J gene end by 1 base; junction bases not matched to a gene: 6. CDR3 nucleotide sequence: TGTGCCTGTGACACCGGTCCTGGGGGATACCGCACCGATAAACTCATCTTT. Amino acids: CACDTGPGGYRTDKLIF.

This clone was observed a few times. The V gene is TRDV1, the J gene TRDJ1; 11 bases fit TRDD3. CDR1 is TSWWSYY and CDR2 is QGS in the germline V gene. The CDR3 runs to 20 residues. V was clipped by 2 bases and J by 4 bases; unmatched bases: 18. Written as DNA, the CDR3 is TGTGCTCTTGGGGAATCCCTTCTCCCCCAACTGGGGGATAGGGTCGATAAACTCATCTTT. Translating it yields CALGESLLPQLGDRVDKLIF.

Regarding this clone: In the same sample, other DNA sequences code for this CDR3. The rearrangement joins TRDV1 to TRDJ1, with D possibly being TRDD3 (6 bases). Deletions cut 4 bases from V and 0 bases from J, with 24 bases between. CDR1 is TSWWSYY and CDR2 is QGS in the germline V gene. This CDR3 is 19 amino acids long. The CDR3 here is CALGGFSGGYPPYTDKLIF. The CDR3 DNA reads TGTGCTCTTGGGGGCTTTTCTGGTGGATACCCCCCGTACACCGATAAACTCATCTTT.